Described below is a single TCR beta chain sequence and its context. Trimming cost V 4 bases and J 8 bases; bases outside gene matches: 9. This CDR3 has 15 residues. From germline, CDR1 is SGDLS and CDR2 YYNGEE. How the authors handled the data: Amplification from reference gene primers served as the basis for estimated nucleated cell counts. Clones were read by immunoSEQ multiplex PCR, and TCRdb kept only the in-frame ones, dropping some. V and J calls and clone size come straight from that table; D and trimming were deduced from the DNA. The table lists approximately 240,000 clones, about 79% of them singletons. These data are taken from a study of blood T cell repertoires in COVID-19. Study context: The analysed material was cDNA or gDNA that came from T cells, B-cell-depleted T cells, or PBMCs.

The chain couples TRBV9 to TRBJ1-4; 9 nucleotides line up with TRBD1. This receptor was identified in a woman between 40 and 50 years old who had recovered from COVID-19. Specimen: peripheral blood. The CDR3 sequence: CASSPRTGAGEKLFF. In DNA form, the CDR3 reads TGTGCCAGCAGCCCCAGGACAGGGGCAGGGGAAAAACTGTTTTTT. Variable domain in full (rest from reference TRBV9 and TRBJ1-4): DSGVTQTPKHLITATGQRVTLRCSPRSGDLSVYWYQQSLDQGLQFLIQYYNGEERAKGNILERFSAQQFPDLHSELNLSSLELGDSALYFCASSPRTGAGEKLFFGSGTQLSVL.